This entry lists 22 T cell receptor beta chains sequenced from one sample in a study of T cells after yellow fever vaccination (dated by TCRdb to between 2018 and 2021). The treatment or condition label for this specimen denotes: live attenuated yellow fever vaccine strain. Library creation used 5' RACE. Instrument on record: Illumina NovaSeq 6000. The raw public reads went through TCRdb reprocessing: fastp at Q25, MiXCR clone calling, in-frame beta chains kept. Rows matching on CDR3 protein sequence are summarized as one entry with the most common DNA and genes. The sample yields some 260,000 distinct CDR3 sequences; around 5.2% were counted once. Clones ranked in the top ten supply approximately 3.5% of the sample. The sequenced sample was CD4+ T cells sorted from PBMCs, obtained on the day of the yellow fever booster vaccination. All receptors derive from a man aged 18 to 29 who received the YFV17D yellow fever vaccine.

This clonotype was counted only a few times. The chain recombines TRBV20-1 with TRBJ1-2; D possibly corresponds to TRBD1 (5 bases). V shed 1 base and J shed 7 bases, with 16 bases lying between them. This CDR3 region has 14 residues. Germline CDR1 and CDR2: DFQATT and SNEGSKA (reference sequence). The CDR3 nucleotides read TGCAGTGCTAGAGTCGGGGGGACCGAGGGTGGCTACACCTTC. The encoded protein is CSARVGGTEGGYTF.

The chain carries TRBV10-3 and TRBJ1-6; D is unresolved. V lost 0 bases and J 5 bases, leaving 5 bases between the germline ends. In germline, CDR1 is ENHRY, CDR2 SYGVKD. CDR3 length equals 14 residues. The CDR3 region is CAISESVNNSPLHF. In DNA form, the CDR3 reads TGTGCCATCAGTGAGTCCGTGAATAATTCACCCCTCCACTTT.

This clonotype appeared a few times. This chain links TRBV7-2 with TRBJ1-2, with D uncertain. The CDR3 is made up of 15 amino acids. In germline, CDR1 is SGHTA, CDR2 FQGNSA. Trimming removed 5 bases at V and 5 bases at J, with 18 bases between. The CDR3: CASSPYNSLTYGYTF. The CDR3 DNA reads as TGTGCCAGCAGCCCCTATAACAGCCTAACTTATGGCTACACCTTC.

In its sample, this clonotype was seen many times. The chain combines TRBV7-2 with TRBJ2-2, with unresolved D. There are 14 residues in the CDR3. Germline V gene lookup returns CDR1 SGHTA and CDR2 FQGNSA. Trimming stripped 3 bases from V and 2 bases from J, with 7 bases between. CDR3 protein: CASSFSSNTGELFF. The CDR3 DNA reads TGTGCCAGCAGCTTTAGCAGTAACACCGGGGAGCTGTTTTTT.

This clonotype appeared many times. The chain uses TRBV7-2 and TRBJ2-1; D gene ambiguous. With 5 bases removed from V and 3 bases from J, the gap between germline ends came to 14 bases. The length of the CDR3 is 15 residues. CDR1 is SGHTA, CDR2 FQGNSA, per germline. CDR3 sequence (DNA): TGTGCCAGCAGCACCCCGGGTTGGTTCTACAATGAGCAGTTCTTC. Protein: CASSTPGWFYNEQFF.

DNA for the CDR3: TGTGCCAGCACACTGGGGGCGGTGTACGAGCAGTACGTC. It codes for CASTLGAVYEQYV. J is TRBJ2-7 and V is TRBV14; D is possibly TRBD1 (6 bases). CDR3 length: 13 amino acids. V was pared by 7 bases and J by 4 bases, with 14 bases between. Germline lookup yields CDR1 SGHDN and CDR2 FVKESK.

Only a few counts were recorded for this clonotype. The chain links TRBV20-1 to TRBJ2-6; D remains ambiguous. V lost 5 bases, J lost 1 base, and 9 bases lay in between. Germline loops: CDR1 DFQATT, CDR2 SNEGSKA (reference sequence). The CDR3 length is 14 residues. DNA of the CDR3: TGCAGTGCTGCCGGAGTGTCTGGGGCCAACGTCCTGACTTTC. Its translation is CSAAGVSGANVLTF.

This clonotype was seen more than once but under ten times. The chain couples TRBV5-1 to TRBJ2-6, with 8 bases identical to TRBD1. The trim removed 4 bases at V and 0 bases at J, leaving 6 bases unmatched. The CDR3 consists of 17 residues. CDR1 and CDR2 from the germline V gene are SGHRS and YFSETQ. CDR3 region: CASSGGQGSSGANVLTF. The CDR3 DNA reads TGCGCCAGCAGCGGAGGACAGGGTAGCTCTGGGGCCAACGTCCTGACTTTC.

This clonotype was observed many times. The V gene is TRBV3-1, the J gene TRBJ2-6, with D perhaps matching TRBD2 (5 bases). The CDR3 contains 17 residues. V lost 4 bases to trimming and J lost 0 bases, with 13 bases between them. The V gene's germline CDR1 is LGHDT and CDR2 YNNKEL (reference sequence). The CDR3 DNA follows: TGTGCCAGCAGCCGCGAGGGCCGCCCCTCTGGGGCCAACGTCCTGACTTTC. Its translation is CASSREGRPSGANVLTF.

This CDR3 reads CASSQEPLRWNTEAFF. CDR3 DNA sequence: TGTGCCAGCAGCCAAGAACCCCTTCGATGGAACACTGAAGCTTTCTTT. The chain links TRBV14 to TRBJ1-1; no firm D call. CDR1 and CDR2 (germline): SGHDN, FVKESK. This CDR3 region has 16 residues. Trimming took 0 bases from V and 1 from J, leaving 12 bases between them.

V and J are TRBV5-1 and TRBJ1-4; D perhaps matches TRBD1 (5 bases). CDR3 length: 14 amino acids. CDR1 is SGHRS and CDR2 is YFSETQ in the germline V gene. Trimming cost V 2 bases and J 8 bases, with 13 bases left between them. The CDR3 loop is CASSFRGEEEKLFF. DNA for the CDR3: TGCGCCAGCAGCTTTAGAGGGGAGGAAGAAAAACTGTTTTTT.

The chain has TRBV7-9 and TRBJ1-3, with unresolved D. V lost 2 bases to trimming and J lost 0 bases, with 11 bases between them. CDR1 is SEHNR and CDR2 is FQNEAQ in the germline V gene (reference sequence). This CDR3 spans 16 amino acids. CDR3 sequence reads: CASSLSRSSSGNTIYF. CDR3 DNA: TGTGCCAGCAGCTTAAGCCGCTCGAGCTCTGGAAACACCATATATTTT.

The chain joins TRBV6-2 or TRBV6-3 to TRBJ2-6; D is undetermined. The CDR3 has 16 amino acids. The V gene's germline CDR1 is MNHEY and CDR2 SVGEGT. V gave up 4 bases and J gave up 0 bases, with 10 bases separating them. The CDR3 bases are TGTGCCAGCAGTTTGACCGCTTACTCTGGGGCCAACGTCCTGACTTTC. It translates to CASSLTAYSGANVLTF.

At least ten counts were recorded for this clonotype. The chain couples TRBV4-1 to TRBJ2-5, with TRBD2 as a possible D gene (6 bases). V gave up 4 bases and J gave up 7 bases, with 19 bases separating them. Germline V lookup: CDR1 MGHRA, CDR2 YSYEKL. This CDR3 region has 15 residues. The CDR3 DNA follows: TGCGCCAGCAGCCGAGTCTGGGGGGTTCGAGGGACCCAGTACTTC. Its translation is CASSRVWGVRGTQYF.

This clonotype was seen at least ten times. V is TRBV30 and J is TRBJ2-2, with 10 positions matching TRBD2. The CDR3 has 14 residues. Germline CDR1 and CDR2: GTSNPN and SVGIG (reference sequence). The J segment lost 3 bases and the V segment lost 5 bases, leaving 3 bases of the junction unmatched. CDR3 sequence reads: CAWRTSGYTGELFF. The CDR3 coding sequence is TGTGCCTGGCGGACTAGCGGCTACACCGGGGAGCTGTTTTTT.

This clonotype was counted at least ten times. The CDR3 sequence: CASSFPANV. The CDR3, as DNA: TGCGCCAGCAGCTTCCCGGCCAACGTC. The genes are TRBV5-1 and TRBJ2-7; no clear D gene. Germline V gene data show CDR1 as SGHRS and CDR2 as YFSETQ. There are 9 residues in the CDR3.

This clonotype has just a few counts. The chain links TRBV18 to TRBJ2-5; possible D gene TRBD2, 5 bases. The V end lost 1 base, the J end lost 5 bases, and 14 bases lay between the germline ends. The CDR3 is made up of 15 amino acids. The germline gives CDR1 KGHSH, CDR2 LQKENI. The DNA of the CDR3 is TGTGCCAGCTCACCACAGCTAGGCGGCGGGGAGACCCAGTACTTC. This gives the protein CASSPQLGGGETQYF. Filled out from reference TRBV18 and TRBJ2-5, the complete variable domain reads NAGVMQNPRHLVRRRGQEARLRCSPMKGHSHVYWYRQLPEEGLKFMVYLQKENIIDESGMPKERFSAEFPKEGPSILRIQQVVRGDSAAYFCASSPQLGGGETQYFGPGTRLLVL.

This chain links TRBV7-3 with TRBJ2-1; TRBD1 matches 9 bases. The ends lost 1 base at V and 14 bases at J; junction bases unmatched: 9. The CDR3 totals 14 residues. CDR1 SGHTA and CDR2 FQGTGA come from the germline V gene. The CDR3 region is CASSLRGQGGFKFF. The CDR3, as DNA: TGTGCCAGCAGCTTAAGGGGACAGGGAGGTTTTAAGTTCTTC.

In this sample, this clonotype turned up a few times. The chain links TRBV10-3 to TRBJ2-7, with D unclear. Germline assignment: CDR1 ENHRY and CDR2 SYGVKD. The CDR3 contains 12 residues. V was shortened by 3 bases and J by 3 bases, with 6 bases between the two germline ends. The CDR3 DNA reads as TGTGCCATCAGTGACACGGGCTACGAGCAGTACGTC. It translates to CAISDTGYEQYV.

This chain links TRBV3-1 with TRBJ2-1; 9 bases are shared with TRBD2. V was clipped by 0 bases and J by 5 bases; unmatched bases: 5. Germline V CDR1 and CDR2: LGHDT, YNNKEL (reference sequence). The CDR3 consists of 16 residues. The CDR3 DNA is TGTGCCAGCAGCCAAGATCTTCAGCGGGGGGACAATGAGCAGTTCTTC. It specifies CASSQDLQRGDNEQFF.

This clonotype was seen more than once but under ten times. The J gene is TRBJ1-1, the V gene TRBV2; D call uncertain. The CDR3 loop spans 11 amino acids. Per the germline V gene, CDR1 is SNHLY and CDR2 is FYNNEI. Between the trimmed V and J ends, which lost 6 bases and 7 bases, there was a span of 9 bases. CDR3 sequence (DNA): TGTGCCAGCAGGACGAGAATTGAAGCTTTCTTT. Its protein is CASRTRIEAFF.

The chain is built from TRBV4-2 and TRBJ2-6; D not resolved. This CDR3 has 17 amino acids. In germline, CDR1 is LGHNA, CDR2 YNFKEQ. V dropped 4 bases and J dropped 0 bases, with 13 bases sitting between them. CDR3 sequence (DNA): TGTGCCAGCAGCCCAGTGACGGATAGCTCTGGGGCCAACGTCCTGACTTTC. It codes for CASSPVTDSSGANVLTF.